This T cell receptor (beta chain) was obtained from a study of shared clonotypes between healthy human individuals. Study-level points and caveats: Generally, naive subsets (rather than memory subsets) showed larger estimated richness.

The CDR3 length is 15 residues. Germline V gene sequence: CDR1 SGHKS, CDR2 YYEKEE (reference sequence). With 0 bases removed from V and 2 bases from J, the gap between germline ends came to 12 bases. For this clone: Its cognate antigen is unknown.

Profiling relied on immunoSEQ multiplex PCR, and the TCRdb table lists in-frame clones only, not all of them. The sample records about 1.5 million clones, 95% to 99% being singletons. Only Caucasian adults living in Nashville, Tennessee served as donors. Specimen: naive CD4+ T cells sorted from blood. Subset given: CD45RA+ positively selected. This chain links TRBV5-5 with TRBJ2-7; perhaps D is TRBD1 or TRBD2 (5 bases each). The sequence derives from a man between 25 and 39 years old in good health. The CDR3 here is CASSLGGTQAYEQYF. DNA for the CDR3: TGTGCCAGCAGCTTGGGAGGGACCCAGGCCTACGAGCAGTACTTC.